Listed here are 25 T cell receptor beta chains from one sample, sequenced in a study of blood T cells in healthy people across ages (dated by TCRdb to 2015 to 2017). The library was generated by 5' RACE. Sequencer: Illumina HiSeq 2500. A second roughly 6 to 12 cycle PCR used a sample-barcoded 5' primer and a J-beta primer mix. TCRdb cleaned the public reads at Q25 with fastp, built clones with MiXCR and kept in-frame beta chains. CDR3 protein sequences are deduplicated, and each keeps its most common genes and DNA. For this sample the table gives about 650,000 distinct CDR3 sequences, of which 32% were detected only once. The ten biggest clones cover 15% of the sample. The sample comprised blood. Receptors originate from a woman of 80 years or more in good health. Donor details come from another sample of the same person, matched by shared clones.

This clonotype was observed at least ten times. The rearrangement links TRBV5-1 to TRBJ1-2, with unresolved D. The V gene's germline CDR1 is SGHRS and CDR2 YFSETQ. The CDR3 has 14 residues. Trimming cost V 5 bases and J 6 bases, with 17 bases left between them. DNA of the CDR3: TGCGCCAGCAGTTGGTCACGAGGGCAGGATGGCTACACCTTC. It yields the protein CASSWSRGQDGYTF.

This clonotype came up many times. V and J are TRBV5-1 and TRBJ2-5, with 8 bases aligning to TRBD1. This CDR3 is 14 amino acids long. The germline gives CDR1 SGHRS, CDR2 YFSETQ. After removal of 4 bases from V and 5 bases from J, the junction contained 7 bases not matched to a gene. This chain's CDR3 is CASSVPGGRETQYF. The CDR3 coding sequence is TGCGCCAGCAGCGTCCCAGGGGGCAGGGAGACCCAGTACTTC.

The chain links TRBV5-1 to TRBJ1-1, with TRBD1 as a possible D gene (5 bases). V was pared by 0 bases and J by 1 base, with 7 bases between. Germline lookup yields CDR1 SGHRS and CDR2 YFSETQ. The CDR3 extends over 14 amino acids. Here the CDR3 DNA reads TGCGCCAGCAGCTTGGAGGGGTGGAACACTGAAGCTTTCTTT. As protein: CASSLEGWNTEAFF.

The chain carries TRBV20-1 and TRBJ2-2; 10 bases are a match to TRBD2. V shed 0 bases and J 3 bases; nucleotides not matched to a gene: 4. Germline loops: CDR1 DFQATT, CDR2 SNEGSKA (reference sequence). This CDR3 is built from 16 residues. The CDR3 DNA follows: TGCAGTGCTAGAGATCAAACTAGCGGGGACACCGGGGAGCTGTTTTTT. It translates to CSARDQTSGDTGELFF.

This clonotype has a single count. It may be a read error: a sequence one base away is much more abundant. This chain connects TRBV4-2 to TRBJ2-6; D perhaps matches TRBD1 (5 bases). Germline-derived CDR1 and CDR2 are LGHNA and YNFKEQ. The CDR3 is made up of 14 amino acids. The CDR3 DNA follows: TGTGCCAGCAGCCAAAGATCTGGGGCCAACGTCCAGACTTTC. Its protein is CASSQRSGANVQTF.

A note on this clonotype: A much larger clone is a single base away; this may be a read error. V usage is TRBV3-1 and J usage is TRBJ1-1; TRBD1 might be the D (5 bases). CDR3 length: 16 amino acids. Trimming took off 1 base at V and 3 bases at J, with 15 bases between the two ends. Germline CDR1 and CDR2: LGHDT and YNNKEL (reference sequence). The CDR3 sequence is CASSQGDPRGYTEAFF. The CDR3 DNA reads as TGTGCCAGCAGCCAAGGGGACCCCAGAGGGTACACTGAAGCTTTCTTT.

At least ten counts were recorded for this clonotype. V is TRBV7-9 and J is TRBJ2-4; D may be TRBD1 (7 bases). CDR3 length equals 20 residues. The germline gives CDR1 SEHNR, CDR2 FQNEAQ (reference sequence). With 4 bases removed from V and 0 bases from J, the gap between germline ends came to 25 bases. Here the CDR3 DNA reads TGTGCCAGCAGCTCACTACGTGACAGGGTGGGACTCCTAGCCAAAAACATTCAGTACTTC. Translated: CASSSLRDRVGLLAKNIQYF.

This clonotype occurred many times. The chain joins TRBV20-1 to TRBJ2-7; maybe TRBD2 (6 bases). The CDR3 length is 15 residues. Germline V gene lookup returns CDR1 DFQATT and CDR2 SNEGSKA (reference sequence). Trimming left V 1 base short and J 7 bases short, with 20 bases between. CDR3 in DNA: TGCAGTGCTAGAGCCCCTGAGCGGGCCCCGGAGGAGCAGTACTTC. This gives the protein CSARAPERAPEEQYF.

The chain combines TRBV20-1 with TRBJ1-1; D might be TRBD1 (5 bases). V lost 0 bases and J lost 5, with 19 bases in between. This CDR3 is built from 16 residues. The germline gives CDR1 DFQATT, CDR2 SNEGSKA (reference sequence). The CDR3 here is CSARDPTPKGRTEAFF. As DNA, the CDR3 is TGCAGTGCTAGAGATCCCACTCCAAAGGGGAGAACTGAAGCTTTCTTT.

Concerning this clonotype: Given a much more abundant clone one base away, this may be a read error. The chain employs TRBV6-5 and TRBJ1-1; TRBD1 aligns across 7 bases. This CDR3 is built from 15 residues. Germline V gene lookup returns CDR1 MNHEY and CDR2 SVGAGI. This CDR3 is CVSSQTGSRNTEAFF. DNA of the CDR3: TGTGTCAGCAGTCAGACAGGGTCCCGGAACACTGAAGCTTTCTTT.

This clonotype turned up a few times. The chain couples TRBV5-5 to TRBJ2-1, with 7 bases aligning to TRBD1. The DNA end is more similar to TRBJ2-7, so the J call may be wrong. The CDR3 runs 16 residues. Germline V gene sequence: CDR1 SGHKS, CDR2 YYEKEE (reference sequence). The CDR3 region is CASSLEQGSSYNEQYF. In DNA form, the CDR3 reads TGTGCCAGCAGCTTGGAACAGGGGAGCTCCTACAATGAGCAGTACTTC.

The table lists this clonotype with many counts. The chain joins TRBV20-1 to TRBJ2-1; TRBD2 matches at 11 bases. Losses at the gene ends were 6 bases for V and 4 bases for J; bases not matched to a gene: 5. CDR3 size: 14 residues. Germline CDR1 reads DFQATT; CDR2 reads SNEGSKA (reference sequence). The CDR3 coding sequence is TGCAGTGCCCACGCTAGCGGGGGGTACAATGAGCAGTTCTTC. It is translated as CSAHASGGYNEQFF.

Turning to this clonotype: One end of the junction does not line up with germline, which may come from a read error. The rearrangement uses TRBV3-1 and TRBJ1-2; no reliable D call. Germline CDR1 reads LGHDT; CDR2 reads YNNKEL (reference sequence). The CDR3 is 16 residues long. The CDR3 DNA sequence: TGTGTCAGCGGCCAAGCGGGTGAAGGGCGAAGCTATGGCTACACCTTC. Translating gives CVSGQAGEGRSYGYTF.

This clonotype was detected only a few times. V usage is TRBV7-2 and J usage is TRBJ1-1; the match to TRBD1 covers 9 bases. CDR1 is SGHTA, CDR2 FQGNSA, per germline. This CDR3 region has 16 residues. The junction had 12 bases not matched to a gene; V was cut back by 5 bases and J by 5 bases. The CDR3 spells CASSLPRDRVLTEAFF. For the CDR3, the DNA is TGTGCCAGCAGCCTCCCACGGGACAGGGTATTAACTGAAGCTTTCTTT.

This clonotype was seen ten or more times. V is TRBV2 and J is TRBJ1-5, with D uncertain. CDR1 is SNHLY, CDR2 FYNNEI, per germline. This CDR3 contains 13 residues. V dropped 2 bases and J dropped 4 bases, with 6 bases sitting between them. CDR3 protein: CASSERANQPQHF. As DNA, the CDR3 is TGTGCCAGCAGTGAAAGGGCGAATCAGCCCCAGCATTTT.

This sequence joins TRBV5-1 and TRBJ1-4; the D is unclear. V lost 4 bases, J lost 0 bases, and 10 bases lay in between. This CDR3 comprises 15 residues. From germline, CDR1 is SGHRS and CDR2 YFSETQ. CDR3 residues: CASSPSGTTNEKLFF. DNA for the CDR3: TGCGCCAGCAGCCCTTCGGGGACAACTAATGAAAAACTGTTTTTT.

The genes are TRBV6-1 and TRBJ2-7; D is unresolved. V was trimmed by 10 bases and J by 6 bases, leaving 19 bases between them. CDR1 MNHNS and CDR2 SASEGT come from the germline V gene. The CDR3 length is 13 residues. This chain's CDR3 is CATITGLTLEQYF. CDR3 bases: TGTGCCACAATTACCGGGCTCACCCTCGAGCAGTACTTC.

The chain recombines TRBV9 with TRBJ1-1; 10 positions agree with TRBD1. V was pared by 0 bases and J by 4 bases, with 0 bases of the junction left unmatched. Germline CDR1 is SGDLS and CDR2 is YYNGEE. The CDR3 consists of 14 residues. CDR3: CASSVGTGGTEAFF. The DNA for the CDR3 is TGTGCCAGCAGCGTAGGGACAGGGGGCACTGAAGCTTTCTTT.

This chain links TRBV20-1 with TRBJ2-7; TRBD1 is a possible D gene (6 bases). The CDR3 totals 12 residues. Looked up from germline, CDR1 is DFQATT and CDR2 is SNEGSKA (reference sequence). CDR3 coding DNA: TGCAGAGGGGGTTCCGGAGACTACGAGCAGTACTTC. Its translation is CRGGSGDYEQYF.

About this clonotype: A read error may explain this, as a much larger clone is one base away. The DNA of the CDR3 is TGCAGTGCGCGTTTTGGACTAGCGGGGGATGGGGAGCAGTTCTTC. Its translation is CSARFGLAGDGEQFF. The gene calls are TRBV20-1 and TRBJ2-1; TRBD2 aligns across 13 bases. Per germline, CDR1 DFQATT and CDR2 SNEGSKA (reference sequence). V was pared by 6 bases and J by 10 bases, with 12 bases of the junction left unmatched. This CDR3 is 15 amino acids long.

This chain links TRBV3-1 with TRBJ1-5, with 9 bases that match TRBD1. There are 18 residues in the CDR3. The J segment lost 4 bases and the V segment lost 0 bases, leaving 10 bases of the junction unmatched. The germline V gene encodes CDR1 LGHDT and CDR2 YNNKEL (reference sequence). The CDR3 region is CASSQEGTGTGINQPQHF. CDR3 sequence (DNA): TGTGCCAGCAGCCAAGAGGGGACCGGGACAGGGATTAATCAGCCCCAGCATTTT.

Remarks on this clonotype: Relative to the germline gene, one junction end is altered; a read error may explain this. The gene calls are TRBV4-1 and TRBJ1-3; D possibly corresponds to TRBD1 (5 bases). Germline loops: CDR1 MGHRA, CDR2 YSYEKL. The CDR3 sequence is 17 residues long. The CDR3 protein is CASSQEPDTSSGNAIYF. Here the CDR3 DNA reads TGCGCCAGCAGCCAAGAACCGGACACTAGCTCTGGAAACGCCATATATTTT.

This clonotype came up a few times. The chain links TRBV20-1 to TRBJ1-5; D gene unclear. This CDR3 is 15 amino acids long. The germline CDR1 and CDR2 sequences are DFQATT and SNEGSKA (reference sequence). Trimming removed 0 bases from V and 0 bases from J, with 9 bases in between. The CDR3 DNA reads TGCAGTGCTAGAGATAAACCGCTTAGCAATCAGCCCCAGCATTTT. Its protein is CSARDKPLSNQPQHF.

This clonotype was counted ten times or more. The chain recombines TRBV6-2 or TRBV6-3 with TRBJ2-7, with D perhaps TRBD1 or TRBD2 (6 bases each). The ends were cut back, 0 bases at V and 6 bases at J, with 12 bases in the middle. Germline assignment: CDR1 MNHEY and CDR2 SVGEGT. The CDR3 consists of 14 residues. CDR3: CASSYSGRGGEQYF. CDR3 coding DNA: TGTGCCAGCAGTTACTCCGGGAGAGGGGGCGAGCAGTACTTC.

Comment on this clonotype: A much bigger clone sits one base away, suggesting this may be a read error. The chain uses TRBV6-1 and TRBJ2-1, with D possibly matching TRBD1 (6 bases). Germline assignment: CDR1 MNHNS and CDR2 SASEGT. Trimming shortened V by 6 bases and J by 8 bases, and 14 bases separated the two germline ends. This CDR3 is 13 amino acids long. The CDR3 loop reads CASRWTAAYEQFF. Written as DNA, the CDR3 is TGTGCCAGCAGGTGGACAGCCGCGTATGAGCAGTTCTTC.